This entry lists 11 T cell receptor beta chains sequenced from one sample in a study of CD8 T cells in ankylosing spondylitis. From the 5' RACE reads, TCRdb called clonotypes with MiXCR, one entry per CDR3 protein. This sample has 230,000 or so distinct CDR3 sequences, with roughly a quarter found just once. Sequenced: blood, either unsorted or a sorted T cell fraction (not recorded which). These receptors all come from a male donor with ankylosing spondylitis or in good health (not recorded which).

The chain carries TRBV5-1 and TRBJ2-6; TRBD1 agrees at 7 bases. The CDR3 has 19 residues. The germline CDR1 and CDR2 sequences are SGHRS and YFSETQ. V lost 4 bases to trimming and J lost 4 bases; unmatched junction nucleotides: 17. The DNA of the CDR3 is TGCGCCAGCAGCCCTGCTAACAGGGGACATATCTCCGGGGCCAACGTCCTGACTTTC. Its translation is CASSPANRGHISGANVLTF.

This clonotype showed up just a few times. The CDR3 here is CSVSGTLGTEAFF. Written as DNA, the CDR3 is TGCAGCGTTTCTGGGACCCTAGGCACTGAAGCTTTCTTT. The chain has TRBV29-1 and TRBJ1-1; tentatively, D is TRBD1 (5 bases). The CDR3 loop spans 13 amino acids. V was shortened by 5 bases and J by 4 bases, with 14 bases between the two germline ends. CDR1 is SQVTM and CDR2 is ANQGSEA in the germline V gene.

In its sample, this clonotype was seen a few times. V gene TRBV16 combines with J gene TRBJ2-7; D might be TRBD2 (6 bases). This CDR3 spans 13 amino acids. Germline V gives CDR1 KGHSY, CDR2 FQNENV. Trimming removed 4 bases from V and 6 bases from J, with 13 bases in between. The CDR3 DNA is TGTGCCAGCAGCCCCCGGGGGTTCGGCGAGCAGTACTTC. Encoded protein: CASSPRGFGEQYF.

A remark on this clonotype: A single base separates this from a much larger clone, so it may be a read error. The chain is built from TRBV20-1 and TRBJ2-3; tentatively, D is TRBD2 (5 bases). Looked up from germline, CDR1 is DFQATT and CDR2 is SNEGSKA (reference sequence). The CDR3 sequence is 10 residues long. This chain's CDR3 is CSASHLASCF. CDR3 nucleotide sequence: TGCAGTGCTAGTCATCTAGCCTCGTGTTTT.

This clonotype was detected ten times or more. The chain joins TRBV7-9 to TRBJ2-1, with 10 bases lining up with TRBD2. V lost 2 bases and J lost 4; bases outside the gene matches: 5. The V gene's germline CDR1 is SEHNR and CDR2 FQNEAQ (reference sequence). The CDR3 consists of 16 residues. CDR3 DNA sequence: TGTGCCAGCAGCTTATACAGCGGGGGGGCTTACAATGAGCAGTTCTTC. As protein: CASSLYSGGAYNEQFF.

A few counts support this clonotype. This chain joins TRBV20-1 and TRBJ2-4, with unresolved D. The V gene lost 3 bases and the J gene lost 8 bases, with 5 bases spanning the gap. Germline CDR1 and CDR2: DFQATT and SNEGSKA (reference sequence). The CDR3 totals 10 residues. CDR3 residues: CSASMDIQYF. For the CDR3, the DNA is TGCAGTGCTAGTATGGACATTCAGTACTTC.

The chain is built from TRBV5-1 and TRBJ2-7, with D possibly matching TRBD1 (6 bases). V lost 0 bases and J 2 bases, leaving 15 bases between the germline ends. In germline, CDR1 is SGHRS, CDR2 YFSETQ. The CDR3 sequence is 16 residues long. Here the CDR3 reads CASSLGAQGKTYEQYF. As DNA, the CDR3 is TGCGCCAGCAGCTTGGGGGCGCAGGGGAAGACCTACGAGCAGTACTTC.

Only one count was recorded for this clonotype. The chain links TRBV3-1 to TRBJ2-5; the match to TRBD1 covers 8 bases. The CDR3 runs 15 residues. V lost 4 bases, J lost 4 bases, and 8 bases stayed unmatched. Germline V gives CDR1 LGHDT, CDR2 YNNKEL (reference sequence). The DNA of the CDR3 is TGTGCCAGCAGCCTTGGGACAGGAGTAAGAGAGACCCAGTACTTC. It is translated as CASSLGTGVRETQYF.

This clonotype was recorded at least ten times. J is TRBJ2-5 and V is TRBV15; 7 nucleotides align to TRBD2. The CDR3 consists of 14 residues. V dropped 4 bases and J dropped 2; count of bases not matched to a gene: 4. Per the germline V gene, CDR1 is LNHNV and CDR2 is YYDKDF (reference sequence). The CDR3 bases are TGTGCCACCAGCATTGGGGGGGGACAAGAGACCCAGTACTTC. The encoded protein is CATSIGGGQETQYF.

This clonotype was recorded at least ten times. This chain uses TRBV12-3 or TRBV12-4 with TRBJ2-5; the match to TRBD1 covers 9 bases. With 6 bases clipped from V and 5 bases from J, the junction kept 13 bases outside the gene matches. The CDR3 is 16 residues long. CDR3 in DNA: TGTGCCAGCAGCGCCGGGACAGGGAAAGGGGGGGAGACCCAGTACTTC. Residues: CASSAGTGKGGETQYF.

The rearrangement uses TRBV20-1 and TRBJ2-1, with D perhaps matching TRBD2 (6 bases). The CDR3 length is 16 residues. V dropped 6 bases and J dropped 7 bases, with 25 bases sitting between them. Looked up from germline, CDR1 is DFQATT and CDR2 is SNEGSKA (reference sequence). The CDR3 DNA is TGCAGTGCGCTACACCCTCGGGGGAAGCGCCGAAATGAGCAGTTCTTC. This sequence encodes CSALHPRGKRRNEQFF.